One and the same sample provided the 18 T cell receptor beta chains below, sequenced in a study of blood T cell repertoires in COVID-19. The repertoire was sequenced with immunoSEQ multiplex PCR; TCRdb's copy has only in-frame clones and lacks some. The sample contains 140,000 to 150,000 clones, 78% of which appear only once. The specimen was peripheral blood. The receptor source for this set is a woman in her sixties with acute or convalescent COVID-19.

The chain uses TRBV14 and TRBJ2-6; D gene uncertain. The CDR3 sequence is 15 residues long. V was shortened by 1 base and J by 0 bases, with 4 bases between the two germline ends. In germline, CDR1 is SGHDN, CDR2 FVKESK. CDR3 sequence: CASSQAFSGANVLTF. In DNA, the CDR3 is TGTGCCAGCAGCCAAGCCTTCTCTGGGGCCAACGTCCTGACTTTC.

The V gene is TRBV5-4, the J gene TRBJ2-3; D unclear. The CDR3 sequence is 15 residues long. Per germline, CDR1 SGHNT and CDR2 YYREEE (reference sequence). Trimming removed 3 bases at V and 2 bases at J, with 13 bases between. DNA for the CDR3: TGTGCCAGCAGCTATGGCGGAGCATACACAGATACGCAGTATTTT. It translates to CASSYGGAYTDTQYF. The full variable domain, its missing parts supplied by reference TRBV5-4 and TRBJ2-3, is ETGVTQSPTHLIKTRGQQVTLRCSSQSGHNTVSWYQQALGQGPQFIFQYYREEENGRGNFPPRFSGLQFPNYSSELNVNALELDDSALYLCASSYGGAYTDTQYFGPGTRLTVL.

This clone was counted a single time. The rearrangement uses TRBV14 and TRBJ2-5, with D tentatively TRBD2 (6 bases). The CDR3 is 16 amino acids. The germline V gene encodes CDR1 SGHDN and CDR2 FVKESK. V dropped 4 bases and J dropped 5 bases, with 20 bases sitting between them. CDR3 DNA sequence: TGTGCCAGCAGCCGCCCGACTGGCGGGGCCGGGGAGACCCAGTACTTC. It is translated as CASSRPTGGAGETQYF.

The chain carries TRBV25-1 and TRBJ2-1; D may be TRBD1 (6 bases). V was clipped by 7 bases and J by 7 bases, with 11 bases between them. The CDR3 runs to 12 residues. Per the germline V gene, CDR1 is MGHDK and CDR2 is SYGVNS. This CDR3 is CASTPTGNEQFF. Here the CDR3 DNA reads TGTGCCAGCACACCAACAGGGAATGAGCAGTTCTTC.

The V and J genes are TRBV5-8 and TRBJ2-7, with 15 bases fitting TRBD2. CDR1 is SGHTS, CDR2 YDEGEE, per germline. After removal of 4 bases from V and 3 bases from J, the junction contained 11 bases not matched to a gene. The CDR3 sequence is 18 residues long. As DNA, the CDR3 is TGTGCCAGCAGCCCCGGGACTAGCGGGAGGAAAATCATCTACGAGCAGTACTTC. Amino acid sequence: CASSPGTSGRKIIYEQYF.

The CDR3 here is CASSETTGSYNEQFF. The CDR3 DNA sequence: TGTGCCAGCAGTGAGACCACCGGGTCCTACAATGAGCAGTTCTTC. The V and J genes are TRBV2 and TRBJ2-1; D not resolved. This CDR3 spans 15 amino acids. Germline values: CDR1 SNHLY, CDR2 FYNNEI. Trimming took off 3 bases at V and 1 base at J, with 10 bases between the two ends.

V gene TRBV27 combines with J gene TRBJ1-5; TRBD1 agrees at 8 bases. This CDR3 region has 18 residues. V lost 8 bases, J lost 1 base, and 16 bases stayed unmatched. CDR1 and CDR2 (germline): MNHEY, SMNVEV (reference sequence). The CDR3 DNA reads TGTGCCAGCTCCGCGAGGGGCAGGGGGCGCGGGAGCAATCAGCCCCAGCATTTT. Amino acids: CASSARGRGRGSNQPQHF.

The chain links TRBV30 to TRBJ2-1, with 9 nucleotides matching TRBD1. Germline-derived CDR1 and CDR2 are GTSNPN and SVGIG (reference sequence). With 4 bases clipped from V and 8 bases from J, the junction kept 6 bases outside the gene matches. The CDR3 is 13 amino acids. The CDR3 sequence: CAWKRDRVYEQFF. In DNA, the CDR3 is TGTGCCTGGAAGAGGGACAGGGTATATGAGCAGTTCTTC.

The chain employs TRBV23-1 and TRBJ1-3, with D perhaps TRBD1 (6 bases). TRBV23-1 belongs to the ORF category, with a function that is uncertain. The CDR3 extends over 18 amino acids. Trimming took 1 base from V and 4 from J, leaving 20 bases between them. The CDR3 spells CASSQLRGAGYAGNTIYF. CDR3 sequence (DNA): TGCGCCAGCAGTCAATTACGGGGGGCAGGGTATGCCGGAAACACCATATATTTT.

The V and J genes are TRBV4-1 and TRBJ1-5; perhaps TRBD1 as D (6 bases). Trimming took off 2 bases at V and 9 bases at J, with 17 bases between the two ends. This CDR3 is built from 15 residues. Germline V gene data show CDR1 as MGHRA and CDR2 as YSYEKL. The CDR3 DNA is TGCGCCAGCAGCCAAAGGGTGGTGGGGGCTCGGCCCCAGCATTTT. Residues: CASSQRVVGARPQHF.

The J gene is TRBJ1-5, the V gene TRBV28; 7 nucleotides agree with TRBD1. The V gene's germline CDR1 is MDHEN and CDR2 SYDVKM. The CDR3 consists of 13 residues. J gave up 7 bases and V 6 bases, and 6 bases lay outside the gene matches. The CDR3 sequence: CASRPTGRQPQHF. The CDR3 DNA follows: TGTGCCAGCAGACCGACAGGGAGGCAGCCCCAGCATTTT. The entire variable domain, with the rest obtained from reference TRBV28 and TRBJ1-5, is as follows: DVKVTQSSRYLVKRTGEKVFLECVQDMDHENMFWYRQDPGLGLRLIYFSYDVKMKEKGDIPEGYSVSREKKERFSLILESASTNQTSMYLCASRPTGRQPQHFGDGTRLSIL.

In this sample, this clone turned up a few times. This rearrangement joins TRBV20-1 to TRBJ1-2; D unclear. V lost 3 bases and J 7 bases, leaving 9 bases between the germline ends. The CDR3 has 11 residues. CDR1 is DFQATT and CDR2 is SNEGSKA in the germline V gene (reference sequence). CDR3 sequence: CSASRLPGYTF. The DNA for the CDR3 is TGCAGTGCTAGCCGACTGCCTGGCTACACCTTC.

This chain joins TRBV27 and TRBJ1-6; tentative D call: TRBD1 (6 bases). This CDR3 spans 15 amino acids. Germline V gives CDR1 MNHEY, CDR2 SMNVEV (reference sequence). Trimming pared 8 bases from V and 15 bases from J, leaving 26 bases between. CDR3 coding DNA: TGTGCCAGCGGCATATCAGGGGTCTTTAGGATGAGCCTCCACTTT. This sequence encodes CASGISGVFRMSLHF.

This chain links TRBV2 with TRBJ2-5; no clear D. Germline V lookup: CDR1 SNHLY, CDR2 FYNNEI. Trimming took 1 base from V and 2 from J, leaving 5 bases between them. The length of the CDR3 is 13 residues. CDR3 coding DNA: TGTGCCAGCAGTGAAGACCTACAAGAGACCCAGTACTTC. Translation: CASSEDLQETQYF.

This chain's CDR3 is CASSLLALAETYEQYF. As DNA, the CDR3 is TGTGCCAGCAGCTTGCTGGCTTTAGCGGAAACCTACGAGCAGTACTTC. V usage is TRBV5-6 and J usage is TRBJ2-7; possible D gene TRBD2, 6 bases. Germline CDR1 and CDR2: SGHDT and YYEEEE. Trimming shortened V by 1 base and J by 2 bases, and 16 bases separated the two germline ends. The CDR3 runs to 16 residues.

The V gene is TRBV27, the J gene TRBJ1-2, with 9 positions matching TRBD1. Germline V CDR1 and CDR2: MNHEY, SMNVEV (reference sequence). J gave up 4 bases and V 0 bases, and 3 bases lay outside the gene matches. CDR3 length: 15 residues. The CDR3 region is CASSLSRTGAYGYTF. For the CDR3, the DNA is TGTGCCAGCAGTTTATCACGGACAGGGGCCTATGGCTACACCTTC.

The chain couples TRBV6-5 to TRBJ1-5; a possible D gene is TRBD1 (5 bases). Germline CDR1 and CDR2: MNHEY and SVGAGI. With 9 bases removed from V and 4 bases from J, the gap between germline ends came to 10 bases. The CDR3 contains 12 residues. Here the CDR3 DNA reads TGTGCCAGGATTAGGGGAAATCAGCCCCAGCATTTT. This sequence encodes CARIRGNQPQHF.

The rearrangement uses TRBV19 and TRBJ1-5; D gene ambiguous. The CDR3 sequence is 16 residues long. Germline values: CDR1 LNHDA, CDR2 SQIVND (reference sequence). Trimming removed 0 bases at V and 0 bases at J, with 9 bases between. Here the CDR3 reads CASSIEHANSNQPQHF. The CDR3 DNA reads as TGTGCCAGTAGTATAGAGCACGCTAATAGCAATCAGCCCCAGCATTTT.